This T cell receptor (beta chain) is drawn from a study of cytomegalovirus exposure and HLA in healthy donors (dated by TCRdb to about 2017). Concerning the study at large: According to an earlier analysis of 550 to 700 of the donors, about 179 million T cells yielded 100 million or so unique TCR beta sequences and about 300 Gb of sequence data. Typing coverage varied by locus: about 629-640 donors for A, B, C, DRB1 and DQB1; 522 for DQA1; about 570 for DPA1; some 470 for DPB1. All discovery cohort repertoires had been generated using a single sequencing platform. A later genetic analysis used genome-wide SNP genotypes for about 65% of the roughly 700 donors, treating that subset as a discovery cohort. Roughly five DR-DQ haplotypes were handled as single units for association and clustering, since linkage in the cohort was strong. HLA typing covered class I and class II loci at four-digit resolution. An earlier analysis of several hundred of the donors applied high-throughput TCR beta sequencing to assess whether each TCR beta V gene segment acted as functional or pseudogenic. The study combined high-throughput TCR immunosequencing, statistical association of individual TCRs with disease status, and machine learning to predict cytomegalovirus infection status. Rather than drawing on any new phenotypic data, the later analysis identified candidate immune exposures from TCR beta sequences and the way those sequences occurred across donors. Of the roughly 400 genotyped donors, about 80% fell in the genetic ancestry cluster associated with self-reported Caucasian donors. The aim of the study was to test whether cataloging public T cell receptors could identify signatures of past pathogen exposure. Roughly 290 gigabases of sequencing data and around 80 million unique TCR sequences made up an early release that covered nearly 650 HLA-typed donors. Alongside the repertoire data, information on donor age, sex, ethnicity and CMV serostatus was compiled. In addition to the first cohort of about 650 subjects, a separate validation cohort of 130 or so different subjects was used. Using immunosequencing, the study profiled T cell repertoires from 500 to 800 subjects and related those repertoires to cytomegalovirus serostatus. To study patterns of TCR occurrence, a later analysis re-analyzed previously published TCR beta repertoires from more than 550 donors and added high-resolution HLA genotyping. Among some 400 genotyped donors of the cohort, an average of around 240,000 unique TCR beta nucleotide sequences were sequenced per donor, roughly a sixth of them non-productive. General conclusions and limits of the study: CMV serostatus was the only immune exposure information available for the cohort. Around 16 rarely observed V segments, including chromosome 9 orphons, were excluded from the earlier analysis of approximately 500 of the donors because counts were too low. While some public TCRs were present in many individuals, most TCR sequences turned up only very rarely across donors. HLA typing was unavailable for some donors at each locus, so association tests used only the typed subset. This cohort had only TCR beta chains sequenced, and the lack of alpha or paired-chain data limited which features could be detected. Broadly in line with IMGT annotations, most TCR beta V segments showed up in productive rearrangements about 90% or about 30% of the time in an earlier analysis of under 700 of the donors. A cluster of highly shared sequence variants was judged likely to be a technical artifact of the sequencing pipeline. At a false discovery rate of 0.05, a later analysis linked some 18,000 TCR beta sequences to specific HLA alleles. The study listed 150 to 200 TCR beta chains as associated with cytomegalovirus. Linkage disequilibrium might explain the correlated functional status among segregating V segments, but an unknown experimental factor could not be ruled out. A later analysis found that TCR association rates varied across HLA loci, with DRB1 alleles showing the most associated TCRs and HLA-C alleles the fewest. V-gene and J-gene trimming of TCR beta chains was associated with a missense DCLRE1C variant in a later genetic analysis, and the association was replicated in an independent cohort. In a later genetic analysis, fewer N-insertions in productive TCRs were reported among donors in an Asian-associated ancestry cluster than the roughly 640-donor mean. Sequencing depth was assumed to be roughly uniform across donors in the presence/absence analyses, though that assumption may not hold. In vitro tests confirmed that three of the cytomegalovirus-associated TCR beta chains recognize cytomegalovirus antigens. A later analysis reported that several top co-occurrence clusters appeared linked to parvovirus B19, influenza, CMV and Epstein-Barr virus. The classifier was reported to diagnose cytomegalovirus status with high specificity and sensitivity in both the original cohort and the validation cohort. When HLA alleles, especially DR and DQ, strongly co-occurred, attributing TCR associations to individual alleles was difficult. A later analysis found that most CMV-associated TCR beta chains appeared HLA-restricted, with HLA associations seemingly driven largely by CMV exposure. In a later analysis, HLA-associated TCR beta chains showed more clonal expansion and lower generation probabilities than non-associated chains that were equally common. According to the authors, the approach could potentially be generalized to other disease states and immunological phenotypes. A further reported finding was that TCR beta sequences accurately predicted the HLA-A and HLA-B alleles for most subjects in the first cohort. The 87-base-pair reads could not distinguish some IMGT-functional V segments, including TRBV6-2 and TRBV6-3, so those segments were excluded.

The library was obtained by the immunoSEQ multiplex PCR assay. The multiplex PCR relied on a mix of 60 forward primers for TCR Vbeta segments and 13 reverse primers for TCR Jbeta segments. Amplification of the CDR3 region of rearranged TCR beta genes was performed with a multiplex PCR assay on genomic DNA. The amplified TCR beta libraries were sequenced on the Illumina HiSeq System as 87-base-pair reads. The published analysis was carried out like this. A later analysis tallied around 87 million unique TCR beta chains across the 666 repertoires, and approximately 12 million of those chains were shared by two or more donors. Raw reads were error-corrected and collapsed into unique sequences by a nearest-neighbor algorithm in which closely related sequences were merged to remove PCR and sequencing errors. Alignment of CDR3 sequences to IMGT reference sequences was used to assign V, D and J gene segments. For a sequence to be retained, a match of at least six nucleotides was required to both a V gene segment and a J gene segment. A rearrangement was called productive if the CDR3 had no stop codons and remained in frame with V and J, and every other rearrangement was called non-productive. Following IMGT convention, CDR3 was defined as the stretch from the second conserved V-encoded cysteine up to the conserved J-encoded phenylalanine. Sequences without an unambiguous match to a single V gene segment were excluded from the earlier analysis of a few hundred of the donors. In an earlier analysis of 587 of the donors, a V segment was called functional when productive rearrangements were above 56.7%, and segregating when the standard deviation between donors exceeded 5%. A statistical classification framework was built to diagnose cytomegalovirus status from the catalog of TCR beta chain sequences. A later analysis assigned V and J genes by comparing TCR nucleotide sequences with IMGT/GENE-DB human TR gene sequences. The TCRdist pipeline was used in a later analysis to assign CDR3 sequences and most-parsimonious VDJ recombination scenarios. A later analysis defined each TCR beta chain by its CDR3 amino acid sequence plus V-gene family, and excluded reads lacking a unique V-gene family. As a way to deal with suspected cross-contamination and a sequencing artifact, a later analysis dropped under 600 nucleotide sequences that were highly shared and had low generation probability. In a later analysis, a clonal expansion index for each public chain was calculated from normalized within-repertoire ranks of inferred template counts. In a later analysis, generation probabilities were computed using a VDJ recombination model fitted to out-of-frame rearrangements, and the results were checked against IGoR. Hypergeometric tests were used in a later analysis to score TCR-TCR, TCR-HLA and TCR-CMV co-occurrence, with a repertoire-size bias correction applied to the TCR pairs. To estimate false discovery rates, a later analysis permuted the HLA or CMV assignments 20 times. In a later analysis, co-occurring TCRs were grouped with DBSCAN, and TCRdist sequence similarity was added when clustering was performed within HLA-allele-positive subsets. Co-occurrence clustering excluded repertoires with fewer than 30,000 or more than 120,000 public chains, plus five with anomalous nucleotide sharing. TCRdb took over this immuneACCESS table, retaining in-frame rearrangements with V and J assigned. Such tables are incomplete; in checked studies, under half of the missing clones stem from an unresolved V gene, and the remainder is unexplained. V and J calls plus clone size are reproduced from that table; the DNA served to infer D and trimming. For this sample there are about 71,000 clones; about 71% appear just once. More than 9.5% of the sample rests with the top ten.

A word on this clone: Its antigen specificity is not known. Base qualities are not recorded, but no much larger clone differs from it by a single base.

From the cysteine up to the phenylalanine, the CDR3 has a length of 13 residues. Only the CDR3 part of the read is kept: 39 bases, read in frame from the first base. At the junction V is shortened by 7 bases and J by 5 bases, with 14 bases in between. CDR1 and CDR2 are drawn from the germline V gene: SNHLY, FYNNEI. The cohort was made up of approximately 700 healthy bone marrow donors. At the time of sampling, all cohort members were nominally healthy, though unrecorded immune exposures were likely present. The donor was CMV seropositive and was included in the group of 250 to 350 seropositive cohort members. A peripheral blood sample was provided by each donor, and peripheral blood mononuclear cells were used for TCR beta sequencing. The Qiagen DNeasy Blood Extraction Kit was used to extract genomic DNA from the blood cell samples.

Sequenced input: PBMCs. The TCR comes from a woman aged 45-59 years in good health and CMV-seropositive. The rearranged chain carries TRBV2 and TRBJ1-1; TRBD1 is a possible D gene, resting on 5 matching bases. The DNA sequence follows: TGTGCCAGCACTCAGGGTTTGGATACTGAAGCTTTCTTT. Its product reads: CASTQGLDTEAFF.